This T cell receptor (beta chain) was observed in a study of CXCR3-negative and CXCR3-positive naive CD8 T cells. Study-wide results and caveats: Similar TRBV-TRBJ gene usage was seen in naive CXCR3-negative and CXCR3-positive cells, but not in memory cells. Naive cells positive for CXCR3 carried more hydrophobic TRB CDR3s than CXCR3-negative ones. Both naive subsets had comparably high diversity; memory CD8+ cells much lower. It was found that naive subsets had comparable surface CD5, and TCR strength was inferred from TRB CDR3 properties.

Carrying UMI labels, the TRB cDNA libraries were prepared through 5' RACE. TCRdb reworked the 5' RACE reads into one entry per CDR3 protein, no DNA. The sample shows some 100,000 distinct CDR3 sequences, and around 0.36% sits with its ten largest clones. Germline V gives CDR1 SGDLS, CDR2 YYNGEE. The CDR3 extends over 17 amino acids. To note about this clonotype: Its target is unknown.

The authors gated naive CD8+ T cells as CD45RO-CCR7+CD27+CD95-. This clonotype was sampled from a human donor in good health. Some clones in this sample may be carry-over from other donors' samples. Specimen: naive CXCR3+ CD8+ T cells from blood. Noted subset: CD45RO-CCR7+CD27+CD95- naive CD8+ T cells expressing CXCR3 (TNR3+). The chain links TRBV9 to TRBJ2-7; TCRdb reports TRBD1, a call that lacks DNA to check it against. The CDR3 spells CASSVGGGGGPSYEQYF.